These 17 T cell receptor beta chains came from one sample sequenced in a study of blood T cell repertoires in COVID-19. Profiling relied on immunoSEQ multiplex PCR, and the TCRdb table lists in-frame clones only, not all of them. The repertoire includes roughly 340,000 clones, around 87% of them detected once, and 1.9% sits in the top ten. The sample taken for sequencing was PBMCs or T cells enriched from blood (not recorded which). The receptor source for this set is a man in his forties or fifties in a cohort exposed to, infected with or recovered from COVID-19 (not recorded which).

V is TRBV15 and J is TRBJ2-7, with 8 bases lining up with TRBD2. CDR1 LNHNV and CDR2 YYDKDF come from the germline V gene (reference sequence). The CDR3 is 17 residues long. The ends lost 5 bases at V and 0 bases at J; junction bases unmatched: 12. The CDR3 reads CATSAAAGLAHSYEQYF. The CDR3 bases are TGTGCCACCAGCGCTGCAGCTGGACTAGCCCACTCCTACGAGCAGTACTTC.

The chain links TRBV5-1 to TRBJ2-4, with 8 bases that match TRBD2. V lost 7 bases to trimming and J lost 5 bases; unmatched junction nucleotides: 11. Germline CDR1 reads SGHRS; CDR2 reads YFSETQ. The CDR3 is made up of 15 amino acids. The CDR3 reads CASAGGGGRENIQYF. CDR3 bases: TGCGCCAGCGCGGGAGGAGGGGGGCGAGAAAACATTCAGTACTTC.

This sequence joins TRBV10-2 and TRBJ2-7; the match to TRBD1 covers 7 bases. Germline V gives CDR1 WSHSY, CDR2 SAAADI. Trimming took 6 bases from V and 2 from J; bases not matched to a gene: 1. The CDR3 sequence is 12 residues long. CDR3 bases: TGCGCCAGCAGGCAGGGGGCCTACGAGCAGTACTTC. Its protein is CASRQGAYEQYF.

The genes are TRBV7-2 and TRBJ2-7; TRBD2 matches at 10 bases. This CDR3 is 15 amino acids long. The germline gives CDR1 SGHTA, CDR2 FQGNSA. V shed 1 base, J shed 6 bases, and the junction held 6 bases outside the gene matches. The DNA for the CDR3 is TGTGCCAGCAGCTTAGGTCCTAGCGGGAGCCTCGAGCAGTACTTC. Protein sequence: CASSLGPSGSLEQYF. The full variable domain, completed using reference TRBV7-2 and TRBJ2-7, is GAGVSQSPSNKVTEKGKDVELRCDPISGHTALYWYRQSLGQGLEFLIYFQGNSAPDKSGLPSDRFSAERTGGSVSTLTIQRTQQEDSAVYLCASSLGPSGSLEQYFGPGTRLTVT.

The V call is TRBV19, the J call TRBJ1-1, with no clear D. This CDR3 is 12 amino acids long. The V and J ends lost 6 bases and 8 bases respectively, with 13 bases between them. Germline V gene sequence: CDR1 LNHDA, CDR2 SQIVND (reference sequence). CDR3 sequence (DNA): TGTGCCAGTAGCTCAAACCGGAGGGAAGCTTTCTTT. Residues: CASSSNRREAFF.

The chain is built from TRBV11-2 and TRBJ1-5; TRBD1 might be the D (5 bases). The CDR3 sequence is 14 residues long. The germline CDR1 and CDR2 sequences are SGHAT and FQNNGV. V lost 8 bases, J lost 3 bases, and 14 bases lay in between. CDR3 in amino acids: CASGTPGVNQPQHF. The CDR3 nucleotides read TGTGCCAGCGGAACACCGGGGGTCAATCAGCCCCAGCATTTT. Full variable domain (outside the CDR3, taken from reference TRBV11-2 and TRBJ1-5): EAGVAQSPRYKIIEKRQSVAFWCNPISGHATLYWYQQILGQGPKLLIQFQNNGVVDDSQLPKDRFSAERLKGVDSTLKIQPAKLEDSAVYLCASGTPGVNQPQHFGDGTRLSIL.

V gene TRBV19 combines with J gene TRBJ1-2; 7 bases agree with TRBD1. Trimming at V came to 1 base and at J to 3 bases, leaving 5 bases not matched to a gene. The V gene's germline CDR1 is LNHDA and CDR2 SQIVND (reference sequence). The CDR3 has 15 amino acids. In nucleotides, the CDR3 is TGTGCCAGTAGTATAGTGAGGGGGCGCGACTATGGCTACACCTTC. It is translated as CASSIVRGRDYGYTF.

The rearrangement joins TRBV30 to TRBJ2-7; 9 bases fit TRBD1. The CDR3 length is 14 residues. V shed 5 bases, J shed 5 bases, and the junction held 10 bases outside the gene matches. Germline-derived CDR1 and CDR2 are GTSNPN and SVGIG (reference sequence). Here the CDR3 DNA reads TGTGCCTGGGGGGGACAGGGTGGTCGGAACGAGCAGTACTTC. Residues: CAWGGQGGRNEQYF.

The J gene is TRBJ1-1, the V gene TRBV7-9, with D possibly matching TRBD1 (5 bases). The V and J ends lost 2 bases and 0 bases respectively, with 7 bases between them. Germline-derived CDR1 and CDR2 are SEHNR and FQNEAQ (reference sequence). The CDR3 has 14 residues. CDR3 in amino acids: CASSLTGLNTEAFF. The CDR3 coding sequence is TGTGCCAGCAGCTTAACAGGACTGAACACTGAAGCTTTCTTT.

Only a few counts were recorded for this clone. The chain has TRBV10-2 and TRBJ2-2; D remains ambiguous. V was clipped by 5 bases and J by 4 bases, with 8 bases between them. The germline V gene encodes CDR1 WSHSY and CDR2 SAAADI. The CDR3 totals 13 residues. The CDR3 loop reads CASSNSITGELFF. The DNA for the CDR3 is TGCGCCAGCAGTAATAGTATCACCGGGGAGCTGTTTTTT.

This clone appeared a few times. The rearrangement joins TRBV30 to TRBJ1-2, with D possibly matching TRBD1 (5 bases). Germline lookup yields CDR1 GTSNPN and CDR2 SVGIG (reference sequence). The CDR3 is 13 amino acids. V lost 0 bases and J 4 bases, leaving 9 bases between the germline ends. The CDR3 coding sequence is TGTGCCTGGAGTGTCCAGGGTACCTATGGCTACACCTTC. Protein: CAWSVQGTYGYTF.

The CDR3 is CASSQVPGRRTEAFF. In DNA, the CDR3 is TGCGCCAGCAGCCAAGTACCGGGCAGGAGGACTGAAGCTTTCTTT. The chain has TRBV4-1 and TRBJ1-1; D remains unclear. From germline, CDR1 is MGHRA and CDR2 YSYEKL. Trimming removed 1 base at V and 5 bases at J, with 14 bases between. The CDR3 covers 15 residues.

The genes are TRBV21-1 and TRBJ2-3; TRBD2 reflects the table's D call only, with no check against the DNA. TRBV21-1 is a recognized pseudogene. The CDR3 has 16 amino acids. The CDR3 region has the DNA TGTGCCAGCAGCCCGGGTTTTAGCGGGAGTGAAGATACGCAGTATTTT. Encoded protein: CASSPGFSGSEDTQYF.

The chain joins TRBV15 to TRBJ1-6, with D hard to call. V lost 5 bases, J lost 5 bases, and 10 bases lay in between. Per the germline V gene, CDR1 is LNHNV and CDR2 is YYDKDF (reference sequence). This CDR3 contains 14 residues. CDR3 coding DNA: TGTGCCACCAGCGGAGGACGGGATAATTCACCCCTCCACTTT. Translating it yields CATSGGRDNSPLHF.

The chain has TRBV28 and TRBJ2-3; TRBD2 might be the D (5 bases). Trimming removed 5 bases from V and 2 bases from J, with 14 bases in between. The CDR3 is made up of 15 amino acids. Germline V CDR1 and CDR2: MDHEN, SYDVKM. CDR3 loop: CASSPPGLTTDTQYF. CDR3 DNA: TGTGCCAGCAGTCCCCCCGGACTTACCACAGATACGCAGTATTTT.

The genes are TRBV6-1 and TRBJ2-1; TRBD2 aligns across 11 bases. The V segment lost 1 base and the J segment 6 bases; nucleotides outside the gene matches: 11. Germline V gene lookup returns CDR1 MNHNS and CDR2 SASEGT. The CDR3 consists of 18 residues. Here the CDR3 DNA reads TGTGCCAGCAGTGAAGTCCTAGCGGGAGGTTCTATGGGCAATGAGCAGTTCTTC. Translating gives CASSEVLAGGSMGNEQFF.

This clone occurred once. This chain joins TRBV24-1 and TRBJ2-1; the D gene is possibly TRBD2 (5 bases). Germline V gives CDR1 KGHDR, CDR2 SFDVKD. Trimming shortened V by 1 base and J by 10 bases, and 13 bases separated the two germline ends. This CDR3 contains 14 residues. The CDR3 DNA reads as TGTGCCACCAGTGATTTCGGCGCCCGGAGGGAGCAGTTCTTC. As protein: CATSDFGARREQFF.